Included here is one TCR beta chain sequence, with context. The entry originates in a study of OX40 agonist ivuxolimab in advanced cancers. Profiled with immunoSEQ multiplex PCR; TCRdb holds only in-frame clones, not every one. Altogether about 53,000 clones are present, about 88% being singletons, with the ten largest covering 1.5%. After removal of 4 bases from V and 8 bases from J, the junction contained 13 bases not matched to a gene. CDR3 length: 16 amino acids. Germline CDR1 reads SGHAT; CDR2 reads FQDESV (reference sequence). The material was CD4+ or CD8+ T cells sorted from blood, obtained in a trial of the OX40 agonist ivuxolimab. This clonotype originated in an adult with an advanced solid tumor such as melanoma, head and neck, liver or kidney cancer. The rearrangement uses TRBV11-1 and TRBJ2-4, with 8 bases aligning to TRBD2. CDR3 bases: TGTGCCAGCAGCTCCCGGGCGGCGGGGGGCGCGGACATTCAGTACTTC. Translated: CASSSRAAGGADIQYF. The full variable domain, completed using reference TRBV11-1 and TRBJ2-4, is EAEVAQSPRYKITEKSQAVAFWCDPISGHATLYWYRQILGQGPELLVQFQDESVVDDSQLPKDRFSAERLKGVDSTLKIQPAELGDSAMYLCASSSRAAGGADIQYFGAGTRLSVL.